This T cell receptor (beta chain) was sequenced in a study of blood T cells in healthy people across ages. Trimming pared 4 bases from V and 5 bases from J, leaving 8 bases between. CDR3 length: 12 residues. Germline lookup yields CDR1 SGHNT and CDR2 YENEEA. With a J-beta primer mix and a sample-barcoded 5' primer, a second PCR ran about 7 to 11 cycles. From the 5' RACE reads, TCRdb called clonotypes with MiXCR, one entry per CDR3 protein. The table lists 650,000 to 800,000 distinct CDR3 sequences, around 43% of them singletons. This clonotype was counted a few times. The receptor's source is a man aged 55-75 years in good health. Sequenced sample: blood. V usage is TRBV11-3 and J usage is TRBJ2-5; D unresolved. The CDR3 reads CASSSNAETQYF. The CDR3 DNA reads TGTGCCAGCAGCTCGAACGCGGAGACCCAGTACTTC.